The clone carrying this T cell receptor (beta chain) was counted a few times. Via MiXCR, TCRdb re-called the 5' RACE reads, giving one row per CDR3 protein. This table holds 9,500 to 15,000 distinct CDR3 sequences, around 15% found once. The CDR3 loop spans 15 amino acids. V lost 3 bases and J lost 5; bases outside the gene matches: 9. Germline values: CDR1 SGHRS, CDR2 YFSETQ. This sample's time point: sample taken at primary tumor resection. Whole RNA from tumor, nontumor lung or frozen PBMC was sequenced unsorted. The sample comes from a study of spatial heterogeneity in lung cancer. Source: PBMCs, taken at surgery. V usage is TRBV5-1 and J usage is TRBJ2-5; 8 bases fit TRBD2. This clonotype originated in a female donor with early-stage non-small cell lung cancer. DNA for the CDR3: TGCGCCAGCAGCTCCCTGGGGACTAGTCGGGAGACCCAGTACTTC. Residues: CASSSLGTSRETQYF.